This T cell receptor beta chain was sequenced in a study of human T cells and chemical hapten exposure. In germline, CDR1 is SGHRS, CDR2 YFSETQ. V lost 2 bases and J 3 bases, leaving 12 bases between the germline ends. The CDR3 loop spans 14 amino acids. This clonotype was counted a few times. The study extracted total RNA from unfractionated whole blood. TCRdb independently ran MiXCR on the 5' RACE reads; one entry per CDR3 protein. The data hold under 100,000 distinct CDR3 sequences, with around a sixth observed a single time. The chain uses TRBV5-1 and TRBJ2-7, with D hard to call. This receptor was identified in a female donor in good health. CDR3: CASSFENSNYEQYF. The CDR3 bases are TGCGCCAGCAGCTTCGAGAACAGCAACTACGAGCAGTACTTC.